This is a list of T cell receptor beta chains from one sample in a study of blood T cell repertoires in COVID-19. The table came from immunoSEQ multiplex PCR; TCRdb's copy has only in-frame clones and leaves some out. Here the sample spans about 140,000 clones, 80% to 90% being singletons. The material sequenced was peripheral blood. All receptors derive from a woman aged 45-65 years with acute or convalescent COVID-19. Each CDR3 is given with its conserved first and last residue. D genes are given only for firm matches. Clone size is shown for a subset of rows, as once, few, many or a class of expanded clone.

J gene | D gene | V gene | clone size | CDR3 DNA | CDR3 protein
TRBJ1-1 | - | TRBV10-3 | - | TGTGCCAGCGCAGGTTCGGGGGGTTTGAACACTGAAGCTTTCTTT | CASAGSGGLNTEAFF
TRBJ2-1 | - | TRBV19 | - | TGTGCCAGTAGTATGGCTCTAGTCCGGAGGATTAATGAGCAGTTCTTC | CASSMALVRRINEQFF
TRBJ2-7 | - | TRBV5-1 | once | TGCGCCAGCAGTGAAGCTTCCTACGAGCAGTACTTC | CASSEASYEQYF
TRBJ2-1 | TRBD2 | TRBV29-1 | - | TGCAGCGTTGGCCTAATCCTAGCGGGAGACAATGAGCAGTTCTTC | CSVGLILAGDNEQFF
TRBJ1-6 | - | TRBV28 | - | TGTGCCAGCAGTTTATCATCAGGGGCGGTTTATAATTCACCCCTCCACTTT | CASSLSSGAVYNSPLHF
TRBJ1-2 | TRBD1 | TRBV19 | - | TGTGCCAGTAGTGCCTGGGACAGCACGACATGGGAGGGCTACACCTTC | CASSAWDSTTWEGYTF
TRBJ2-5 | TRBD1 | TRBV6-5 | - | TGTGCCAGCACCAGAGACAGGGAAGAGACCCAGTACTTC | CASTRDREETQYF
TRBJ1-1 | TRBD1 | TRBV18 | once | TGTGCCAGCTCACCTCAGACAGGGACCATGAACACTGAAGCTTTCTTT | CASSPQTGTMNTEAFF
TRBJ2-1 | TRBD2 | TRBV19 | - | TGTGCCAGCACGGGACTAGCGGGAGGGAAGAATGAGCAGTTCTTC | CASTGLAGGKNEQFF
TRBJ1-6 | - | TRBV7-9 | - | TGTGCCAGCAGCCCTGGGACACCTAATAATTCACCCCTCCACTTT | CASSPGTPNNSPLHF
TRBJ1-3 | - | TRBV10-1 | - | TGCGCCAGCAGCCCTCGGGGAGCTGGAAACACCATATATTTT | CASSPRGAGNTIYF
TRBJ1-1 | - | TRBV4-2 | - | TGTGCCAGCAGCCAAGTGGGAGGGAATACTGAAGCTTTCTTT | CASSQVGGNTEAFF
TRBJ2-3 | - | TRBV12-3/TRBV12-4 | - | TGTGCCAGCACGGGCCTAGCCACAGATACGCAGTATTTT | CASTGLATDTQYF
TRBJ1-1 | TRBD1 | TRBV28 | - | TGTGCCAGCAGTTTCGGGACAGGGGAAGCTTTCTTT | CASSFGTGEAFF
TRBJ2-3 | - | TRBV27 | - | TGTGCCAGCAGTAGGGTCACAGGGACCTTCCAAGATACGCAGTATTTT | CASSRVTGTFQDTQYF
TRBJ1-3 | - | TRBV19 | - | TGTGCCAGTAGTATGGACAGATTCTCTGGAAACACCATATATTTT | CASSMDRFSGNTIYF
TRBJ2-7 | TRBD1 | TRBV15 | - | TGTGCCACCAGCAGAGACCGGGACAGCTTATACGAGCAGTACTTC | CATSRDRDSLYEQYF
TRBJ2-7 | TRBD2 | TRBV6-5 | - | TGTGCCAGCAGTTACTCGACTAGCGGTGCCTACGAGCAGTACTTC | CASSYSTSGAYEQYF
TRBJ2-5 | TRBD2 | TRBV18 | - | TGTGCCAGCTCACCAAGGCTAGCGGGACGGGAGACCCAGTACTTC | CASSPRLAGRETQYF
TRBJ2-1 | - | TRBV3-1/TRBV3-2 | - | TGTGCCAGCAGCCAATCCGACAGGTACAATGAGCAGTTCTTC | CASSQSDRYNEQFF
TRBJ1-5 | - | TRBV27 | - | TGTGCCAGCAGGCCCCTCGGTTCGAGCAATCAGCCCCAGCATTTT | CASRPLGSSNQPQHF
TRBJ2-3 | - | TRBV7-6 | few | TGTGCCAGCAGCTCCTGGCCTTTCAATAGCACAGATACGCAGTATTTT | CASSSWPFNSTDTQYF
TRBJ1-1 | - | TRBV6-5 | - | TGTGCCAGCAGTTTTGGCTACCCCAACAGGGCTGAAGCTTTCTTT | CASSFGYPNRAEAFF
TRBJ2-1 | TRBD2 | TRBV6-5 | - | TGTGCCAGCACCTCCGGGACTAGCGGGTCGAATGAGCAGTTCTTC | CASTSGTSGSNEQFF
TRBJ2-7 | - | TRBV3-1/TRBV3-2 | - | TGTGCCAGCAGTTCGACCAGGCGCGAACACTACGAGCAGTACTTC | CASSSTRREHYEQYF
TRBJ1-3 | - | TRBV5-5 | - | TGTGCCAGCAGCTACGACAGACTCTTCTCTGGAAACACCATATATTTT | CASSYDRLFSGNTIYF
TRBJ1-2 | TRBD1 | TRBV6-5 | - | TGTGCCAGCAGGCCGGACAGGAACTATGGCTACACCTTC | CASRPDRNYGYTF
TRBJ2-7 | TRBD1 | TRBV5-4 | - | TGTGCCAGCAGCTTGTCAGGGGGATACGAGCAGTACTTC | CASSLSGGYEQYF
TRBJ2-1 | TRBD2 | TRBV25-1 | - | TGTGCCAGCCCCAGCGGGAGGCCCCCAAACAATGAGCAGTTCTTC | CASPSGRPPNNEQFF
TRBJ2-1 | TRBD2 | TRBV3-1/TRBV3-2 | - | TGTGCCAGCAGCCAAGAGTCTAGCGGGAGTAGGAATGAGCAGTTCTTC | CASSQESSGSRNEQFF
TRBJ2-7 | TRBD2 | TRBV29-1 | - | TGCAGCGTTGAATGTCCGGGAGGCTACGAGCAGTACTTC | CSVECPGGYEQYF
TRBJ2-7 | - | TRBV2 | once | TGTGCCAGCAGTGAGGGGGCTAGCGGTAACTCCTACGAGCAGTACTTC | CASSEGASGNSYEQYF
TRBJ2-3 | TRBD2 | TRBV5-1 | - | TGCGCCAGCAGCGACACTAGCGGAAGCACAGATACGCAGTATTTT | CASSDTSGSTDTQYF
TRBJ1-3 | TRBD1 | TRBV5-1 | - | TGCGCCAGCAGCCCCGGGACAGAAGGAAACACCATATATTTT | CASSPGTEGNTIYF
TRBJ2-1 | - | TRBV2 | - | TGTGCCAGCAAGGAAGAGGCGGGGAGCTACAATGAGCAGTTCTTC | CASKEEAGSYNEQFF
TRBJ2-2 | TRBD2 | TRBV10-3 | - | TGTGCCATCAGTGGGATGGCGGGAGGGCGAACCGGGGAGCTGTTTTTT | CAISGMAGGRTGELFF